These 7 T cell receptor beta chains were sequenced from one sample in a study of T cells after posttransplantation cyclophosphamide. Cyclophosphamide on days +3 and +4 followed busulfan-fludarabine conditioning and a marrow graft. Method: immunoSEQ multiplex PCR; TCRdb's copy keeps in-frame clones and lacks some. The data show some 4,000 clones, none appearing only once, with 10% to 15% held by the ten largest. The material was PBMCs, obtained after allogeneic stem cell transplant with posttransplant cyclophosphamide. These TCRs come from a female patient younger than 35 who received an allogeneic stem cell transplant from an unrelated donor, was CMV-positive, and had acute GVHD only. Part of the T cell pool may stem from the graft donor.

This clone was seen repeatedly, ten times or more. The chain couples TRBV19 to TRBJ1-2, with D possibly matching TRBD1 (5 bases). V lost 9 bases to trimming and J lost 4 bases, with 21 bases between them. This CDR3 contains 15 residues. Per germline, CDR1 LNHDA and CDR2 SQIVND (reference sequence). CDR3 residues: CASNVGGNRAYGYTF. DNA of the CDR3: TGTGCCAGCAACGTCGGGGGGAATCGCGCCTATGGCTACACCTTC.

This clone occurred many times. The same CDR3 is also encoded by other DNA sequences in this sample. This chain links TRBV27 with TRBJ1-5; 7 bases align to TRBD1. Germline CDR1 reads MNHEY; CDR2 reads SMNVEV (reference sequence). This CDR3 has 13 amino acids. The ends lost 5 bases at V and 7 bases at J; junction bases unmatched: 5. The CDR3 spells CASSDRAGQPQHF. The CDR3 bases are TGTGCCAGCAGTGACAGGGCTGGACAGCCCCAGCATTTT.

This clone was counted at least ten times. DNA for the CDR3: TGTGCCAGCAGTCGACAGGGTTCCTACAATGAGCAGTTCTTC. Amino acid sequence: CASSRQGSYNEQFF. The chain uses TRBV6-5 and TRBJ2-1; 7 bases match TRBD1. Per germline, CDR1 MNHEY and CDR2 SVGAGI. Trimming cost V 5 bases and J 1 base; bases outside gene matches: 2. There are 14 residues in the CDR3.

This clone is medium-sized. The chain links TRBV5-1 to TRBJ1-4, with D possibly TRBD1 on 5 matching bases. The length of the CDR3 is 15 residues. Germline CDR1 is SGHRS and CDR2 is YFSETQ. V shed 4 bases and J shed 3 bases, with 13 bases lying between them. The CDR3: CASSRAQGSNEKLFF. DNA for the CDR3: TGCGCCAGCAGCCGCGCCCAGGGCTCTAATGAAAAACTGTTTTTT.

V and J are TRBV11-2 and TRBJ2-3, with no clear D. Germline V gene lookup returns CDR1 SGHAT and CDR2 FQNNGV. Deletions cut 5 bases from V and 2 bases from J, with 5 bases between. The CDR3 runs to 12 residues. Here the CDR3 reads CASSQSTDTQYF. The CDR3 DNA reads TGTGCCAGCAGCCAATCCACAGATACGCAGTATTTT.

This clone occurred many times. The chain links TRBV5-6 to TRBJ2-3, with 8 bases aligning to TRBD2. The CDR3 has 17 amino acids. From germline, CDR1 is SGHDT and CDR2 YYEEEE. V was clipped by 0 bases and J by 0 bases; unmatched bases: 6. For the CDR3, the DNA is TGTGCCAGCAGCTTGGTCGGTTCTAGCGGGAGCACAGATACGCAGTATTTT. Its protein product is CASSLVGSSGSTDTQYF.

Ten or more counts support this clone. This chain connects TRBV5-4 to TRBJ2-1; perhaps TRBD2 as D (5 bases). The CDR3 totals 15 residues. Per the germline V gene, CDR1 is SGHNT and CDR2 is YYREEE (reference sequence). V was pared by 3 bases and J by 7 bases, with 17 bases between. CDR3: CASSYPRGSGNEQFF. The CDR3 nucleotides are TGTGCCAGCAGCTATCCTAGAGGGAGTGGTAATGAGCAGTTCTTC.